This TCR beta chain was sequenced for a study of chemoradiotherapy in HPV16-positive cancers. CDR1 is LNHDA, CDR2 SQIVND, per germline (reference sequence). This CDR3 has 15 amino acids. The V and J ends lost 3 bases and 11 bases respectively, with 20 bases between them. Libraries were prepared by immunoSEQ multiplex PCR; TCRdb keeps only in-frame clonotypes and omits some of them. The data hold about 2,800 clones, with around 87% observed a single time. This rearrangement joins TRBV19 to TRBJ1-5; D ambiguous. The source is a human donor with HPV-associated anogenital cancer. Here the sequenced sample was tumor tissue, taken from a patient who underwent chemoradiotherapy. The CDR3 spells CASSIEGIGPGAQHF. CDR3 DNA sequence: TGTGCCAGTAGTATTGAAGGGATCGGCCCCGGGGCCCAGCATTTT.